This TCR beta chain is from a study of blood T cell repertoires in COVID-19. CDR1 MNHEY and CDR2 SMNVEV come from the germline V gene (reference sequence). This CDR3 has 13 residues. J gave up 5 bases and V 5 bases, and 4 bases lay outside the gene matches. Sequencing was performed with immunoSEQ multiplex PCR; in TCRdb, only in-frame clones are kept and a portion is missing. The profile covers more than 150,000 clones, with roughly 79% appearing a single time and roughly 17% taken by the ten largest. This TCR was recovered from a man aged 55-75 years with active or convalescent COVID-19. Sequenced input: peripheral blood. J is TRBJ2-3 and V is TRBV27; TRBD2 agrees at 7 bases. CDR3 protein: CASSKAGEDTQYF. The DNA of the CDR3 is TGTGCCAGCAGTAAGGCGGGAGAAGATACGCAGTATTTT.